Following are 2 T cell receptor beta chains from one sample sequenced in a study of cytomegalovirus exposure and HLA in healthy donors. The protocol was immunoSEQ multiplex PCR, while the TCRdb copy is restricted to in-frame clones and leaves out a portion. The table lists over 200,000 clones, 87% of them singletons. The specimen sequenced was PBMCs. The receptors were sampled from a woman in her late teens or twenties in good health and CMV-seropositive.

V and J are TRBV5-1 and TRBJ2-5; 14 nucleotides align to TRBD2. The V and J ends lost 4 bases and 2 bases, in that order; junction bases with no gene match: 16. Germline CDR1 reads SGHRS; CDR2 reads YFSETQ. CDR3 length: 20 amino acids. For the CDR3, the DNA is TGCGCCAGCAGCATGAGTCCGGGTGGACTAGCGGGAGGTTGGCAAGAGACCCAGTACTTC. Translating it yields CASSMSPGGLAGGWQETQYF. The full variable domain, its missing parts supplied by reference TRBV5-1 and TRBJ2-5, is KAGVTQTPRYLIKTRGQQVTLSCSPISGHRSVSWYQQTPGQGLQFLFEYFSETQRNKGNFPGRFSGRQFSNSRSEMNVSTLELGDSALYLCASSMSPGGLAGGWQETQYFGPGTRLLVL.

This clone was counted between two and nine times. This sequence joins TRBV14 and TRBJ1-1; unclear D gene. V was shortened by 1 base and J by 2 bases, with 8 bases between the two germline ends. The CDR3 is made up of 14 amino acids. CDR1 and CDR2 from the germline V gene are SGHDN and FVKESK. CDR3 residues: CASSQGYRNTEAFF. The CDR3 coding sequence is TGTGCCAGCAGCCAAGGTTACAGAAACACTGAAGCTTTCTTT.